Here is one T cell receptor (beta chain) with its context. These data are taken from a study of CD8 T cells in Susac syndrome. TEMRA cells were FACS-enriched, with CD8+ and CD4+ T cells isolated negatively. RNA, at about 0.45 to 1 ug, was reverse transcribed with random hexamers. TCRdb reprocessed the immunoSEQ multiplex PCR reads with MiXCR, giving one entry per CDR3 protein. The data hold roughly 80,000 distinct CDR3 sequences, with roughly nine tenths observed a single time. Trimming took 0 bases from V and 10 from J; bases not matched to a gene: 4. This CDR3 is built from 14 residues. Germline V CDR1 and CDR2: LGHNA, YSLEER.

This sequence originates from a human donor with multiple sclerosis. Source material: CD8+ T cells from PBMCs. The chain is built from TRBV4-3 and TRBJ1-1, with 11 bases lining up with TRBD1. CDR3 coding DNA: TGCGCCAGCAGCCAAGATAATGGACAGGGGGCAGCTTTCTTT. Its translation is CASSQDNGQGAAFF.